This T cell receptor (beta chain) was captured in a study of PD-1 blockade in classical Hodgkin lymphoma (dated by TCRdb to 2020 to 2021). For the wider study: Nivolumab dosing was 3 mg/kg intravenously every 2 weeks, continuing until either disease progression or unacceptable toxicity. The study used CyTOF and TCR beta sequencing to define a peripheral blood immune signature of response to PD-1 blockade in classical Hodgkin lymphoma. Points the paper makes about the study in general: By C4D1, a significant rise was seen in CD4+ TCR diversity but not in CD8+ TCR diversity (p=0.0027 vs p=0.16), and the rise was most apparent among complete responders (p=0.02). The study was limited to a single clinical trial cohort, and causes of repertoire differences, possibly disease activity or prior therapy, remained undefined. Newly diagnosed patients were reported to have lower baseline TCR diversity than healthy donors, and relapsed/refractory patients were reported to have lower baseline TCR diversity still. Patients starting nivolumab less than 1 year after ASCT had lower diversity and were excluded from later analyses to avoid confounding by immune reconstitution. Among trial patients, those achieving complete response had baseline diversity similar to that of newly diagnosed patients, while diversity was significantly lower in partial responders and progressors.

Genomic DNA was isolated using the Qiagen DNeasy kit from unsorted PBMCs as well as from negatively selected CD4+ and CD8+ fractions. Amplification of TCR beta CDR3 regions was done by immunoSEQ multiplex PCR with primers that anneal to V and J segments. A synthetic immune receptor repertoire was used to minimize amplification bias, and any remaining bias was removed computationally after sequencing. Regarding the original processing steps: Repertoire diversity was quantified as the Shannon entropy index using custom Python scripts. Unsorted, CD4+ and CD8+ repertoires were analyzed separately, except for combined analyses in which CD4+ and CD8+ sequences were merged in silico. Clonal expansion was defined as at least a 2-fold frequency increase after treatment relative to C1D1, with a pseudocount of 0.5 for undetected baseline clones. Singleton clones were defined as clones with 0 or 1 copy at C1D1, and non-singleton clones were defined as clones with 2 or more copies. Clones expanded in unsorted samples were labelled as CD4+, CD8+ or unknown by matching protein sequences in sorted samples from the same patient. Wilcoxon tests on paired samples were used to test changes in diversity from C1D1 to C4D1. Here the immuneACCESS table is served through TCRdb, limited to in-frame sequences with V and J called. Missing clones are a known gap in these copies; in checked studies unresolved V genes cover under half, and the rest lacks a known reason. V and J calls and clone size are copied from that table; D and trimming were computed from the DNA. This sample holds about 24,000 clones; approximately 77% were observed only once. About a fifth of the sample lies in the top ten.

As for this clone: Its specific antigen is unknown. No base-level quality is on record; no much larger clone is a single base apart.

The CDR3 holds 14 amino acids from the cysteine to the phenylalanine. Of the read, only the CDR3 DNA is kept; its 42 bases are in frame from base 1. CDR1 SNHLY and CDR2 FYNNEI were looked up in the germline V gene. The V and J ends are trimmed by 10 bases and 0 bases, leaving 13 bases between them. The time point label, read with the paper, signifies: cycle 4 day 1 (C4D1), after 5 to 7 weeks of nivolumab. Every trial patient had relapsed after autologous stem cell transplantation, and cohorts A, B and C differed in prior brentuximab vedotin exposure. The trial cohort was composed of approximately 60 patients with relapsed/refractory classical Hodgkin lymphoma, for whom complete response, partial response or progressive disease was recorded as best overall response. In the multi-cohort phase II CheckMate 205 trial, trial patients received single-agent nivolumab. An independent review committee assessed best overall response using the 2007 International Working Group response criteria. Trial PBMCs were collected just before the start of nivolumab (C1D1) and during therapy at cycle 2 day 1 and cycle 4 day 1. After peripheral blood was drawn into 8 mL Vacutainer Cell Preparation Tubes, PBMCs were isolated by centrifugation and then cryopreserved.

The sequenced sample was peripheral blood mononuclear cells (PBMCs), obtained before the fourth cycle of nivolumab. Here the chain combines TRBV2 and TRBJ2-4; the D gene is perhaps TRBD2, from 5 matching bases. This receptor was obtained from a human donor with classical Hodgkin lymphoma. The DNA sequence is as follows: TGTGCCACTGGCGGGCAGCTAGCCAAAAACATTCAGTACTTC. Its protein reads: CATGGQLAKNIQYF.